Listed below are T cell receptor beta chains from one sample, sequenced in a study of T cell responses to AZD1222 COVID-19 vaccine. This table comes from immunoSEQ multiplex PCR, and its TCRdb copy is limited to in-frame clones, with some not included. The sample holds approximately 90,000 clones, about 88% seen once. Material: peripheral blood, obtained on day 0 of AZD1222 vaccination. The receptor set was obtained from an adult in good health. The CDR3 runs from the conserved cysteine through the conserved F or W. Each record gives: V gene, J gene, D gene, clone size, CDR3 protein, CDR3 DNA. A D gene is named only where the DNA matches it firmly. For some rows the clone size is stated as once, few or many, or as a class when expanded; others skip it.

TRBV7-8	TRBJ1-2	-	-	CASSLARYREPNNGYTF	TGTGCCAGCAGCTTAGCCCGTTACCGGGAGCCTAACAATGGCTACACCTTC
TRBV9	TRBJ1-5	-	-	CASSVGPDSNQPQHF	TGTGCCAGCAGCGTAGGACCCGATAGCAATCAGCCCCAGCATTTT
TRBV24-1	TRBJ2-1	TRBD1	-	CATSEQGENLDEQFF	TGTGCCACCAGTGAGCAGGGGGAGAACTTAGATGAGCAGTTCTTC
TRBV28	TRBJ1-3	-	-	CASSLRGSGNTIYF	TGTGCCAGCAGTTTGAGGGGGTCTGGAAACACCATATATTTT
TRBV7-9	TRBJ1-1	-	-	CASSLGAGQREEAFF	TGTGCCAGCAGCTTAGGAGCGGGCCAGAGGGAAGAAGCTTTCTTT
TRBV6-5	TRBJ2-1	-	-	CASSRSEGAYNEQFF	TGTGCCAGCAGTAGGTCGGAAGGAGCCTACAATGAGCAGTTCTTC
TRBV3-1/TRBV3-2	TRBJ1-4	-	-	CASSGRQSTNEKLFF	TGTGCCAGCAGCGGACGACAGTCAACTAATGAAAAACTGTTTTTT
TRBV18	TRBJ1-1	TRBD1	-	CASSPQGQHTEAFF	TGTGCCAGCTCACCACAGGGACAGCACACTGAAGCTTTCTTT
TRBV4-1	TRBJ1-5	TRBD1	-	CASSLTGGTNQPQHF	TGCGCCAGCAGCCTTACAGGGGGGACCAATCAGCCCCAGCATTTT
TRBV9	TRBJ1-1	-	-	CASSRGLAGGRDTEAFF	TGTGCCAGCAGCCGAGGTTTGGCGGGGGGCAGGGACACTGAAGCTTTCTTT
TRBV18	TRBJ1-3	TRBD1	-	CASSPQWTGVGNTIYF	TGTGCCAGCTCACCACAGTGGACAGGGGTCGGAAACACCATATATTTT
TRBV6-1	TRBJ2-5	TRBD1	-	CASSDIQGMKTQYF	TGTGCCAGCAGTGATATACAGGGGATGAAGACCCAGTACTTC
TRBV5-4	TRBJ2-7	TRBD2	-	CASRPERGSGEQYF	TGTGCCAGCAGACCCGAGCGGGGGTCGGGGGAGCAGTACTTC
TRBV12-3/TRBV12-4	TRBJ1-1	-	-	CASSPKRGTEAFF	TGTGCCAGCAGTCCCAAGAGGGGCACTGAAGCTTTCTTT
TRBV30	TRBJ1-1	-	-	CAWSRTPGGTEAFF	TGTGCCTGGAGTCGAACACCCGGGGGGACTGAAGCTTTCTTT
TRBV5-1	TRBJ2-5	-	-	CASSSSWTGRAETQYF	TGCGCCAGCAGCTCCTCCTGGACAGGGAGGGCGGAGACCCAGTACTTC
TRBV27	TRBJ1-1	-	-	CASSFPGSTEAFF	TGTGCCAGCAGTTTTCCGGGGAGCACTGAAGCTTTCTTT
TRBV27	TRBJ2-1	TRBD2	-	CASSQYGGAGEQFF	TGTGCCAGCAGTCAATACGGGGGGGCCGGGGAGCAGTTCTTC
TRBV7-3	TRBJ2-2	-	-	CASSPSATGELFF	TGTGCCAGCAGCCCTTCAGCAACCGGGGAGCTGTTTTTT
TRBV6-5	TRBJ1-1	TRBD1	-	CASSRGQGLNTEAFF	TGTGCCAGCAGCCGGGGACAGGGGCTGAACACTGAAGCTTTCTTT
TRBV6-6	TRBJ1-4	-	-	CASSLRQGNEKLFF	TGTGCCAGCTCCCTCAGGCAGGGTAATGAAAAACTGTTTTTT
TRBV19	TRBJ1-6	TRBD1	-	CASSIVRTGGNSPLHF	TGTGCCAGTAGTATAGTGAGGACAGGGGGGAATTCACCCCTCCACTTT
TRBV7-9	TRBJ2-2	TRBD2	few	CASSPPWRSGGPTGELFF	TGTGCCAGCAGCCCACCCTGGAGGAGCGGGGGACCCACCGGGGAGCTGTTTTTT
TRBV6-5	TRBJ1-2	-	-	CASSPVGGWEYGYTF	TGTGCCAGCAGTCCGGTCGGGGGATGGGAGTATGGCTACACCTTC
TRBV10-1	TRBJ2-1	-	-	CASSIRSADEQFF	TGCGCCAGCAGTATACGGAGCGCGGATGAGCAGTTCTTC
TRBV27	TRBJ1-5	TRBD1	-	CASSPRTGHQPQHF	TGTGCCAGCAGTCCCCGGACAGGACATCAGCCCCAGCATTTT
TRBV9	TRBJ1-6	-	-	CASSWAAQGSPLHF	TGTGCCAGCAGCTGGGCCGCTCAAGGTTCACCCCTCCACTTT
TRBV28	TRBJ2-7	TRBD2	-	CASSSGGLAGDYEQYF	TGTGCCAGCAGCTCAGGGGGACTAGCGGGAGACTACGAGCAGTACTTC
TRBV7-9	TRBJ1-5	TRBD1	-	CASSRTGGVQPQHF	TGTGCCAGCAGCCGGACAGGGGGCGTTCAGCCCCAGCATTTT
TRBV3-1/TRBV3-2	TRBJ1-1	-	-	CASSQEGTLTEAFF	TGTGCCAGCAGCCAAGAAGGGACACTCACTGAAGCTTTCTTT
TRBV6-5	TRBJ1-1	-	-	CASRGSTGPTKAFF	TGTGCCAGCAGAGGGTCCACCGGGCCAACGAAAGCTTTCTTT
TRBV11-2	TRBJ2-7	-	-	CASSLGALSIREQYF	TGTGCCAGCAGCTTAGGGGCTCTCTCCATTCGAGAGCAGTACTTC
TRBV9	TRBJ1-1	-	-	CASSVEARTRGDTEAFF	TGTGCCAGCAGCGTAGAAGCCAGGACCCGCGGCGACACTGAAGCTTTCTTT
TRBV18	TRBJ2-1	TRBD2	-	CASSPGLAGSEQFF	TGTGCCAGCTCACCCGGGCTAGCGGGATCTGAGCAGTTCTTC
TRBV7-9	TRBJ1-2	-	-	CASTSLILDGANYGYTF	TGTGCCAGCACCTCGCTTATACTGGATGGGGCTAACTATGGCTACACCTTC
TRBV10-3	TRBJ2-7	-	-	CAISEGQLTYEQYF	TGTGCCATCAGTGAGGGGCAGCTGACCTACGAGCAGTACTTC
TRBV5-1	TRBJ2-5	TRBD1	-	CASSLQGAPETQYF	TGCGCCAGCAGCTTGCAGGGGGCCCCGGAGACCCAGTACTTC
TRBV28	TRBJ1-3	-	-	CASSLVQNSGNTIYF	TGTGCCAGCAGTTTAGTACAGAACTCTGGAAACACCATATATTTT
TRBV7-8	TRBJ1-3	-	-	CASSLLQADTIYF	TGTGCCAGCAGCTTACTTCAGGCGGACACCATATATTTT
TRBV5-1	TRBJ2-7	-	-	CASSSQGGRIYEQYF	TGCGCCAGCAGCTCCCAGGGCGGCCGGATCTACGAGCAGTACTTC
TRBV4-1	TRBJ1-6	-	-	CASSQDLSRTVGNSPLHF	TGCGCCAGCAGCCAAGATCTTTCGCGGACAGTAGGGAATTCACCCCTCCACTTT
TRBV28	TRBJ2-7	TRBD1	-	CASSFPPDRVSHEQYF	TGTGCCAGCAGTTTCCCCCCGGACAGGGTATCCCACGAGCAGTACTTC
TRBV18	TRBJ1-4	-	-	CASSPTSQGEGNEKLFF	TGTGCCAGCTCACCGACTTCGCAGGGTGAGGGTAATGAAAAACTGTTTTTT
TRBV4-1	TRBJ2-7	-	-	CASSQGPASSYEQYF	TGCGCCAGCAGCCAAGGGCCGGCCAGCTCCTACGAGCAGTACTTC
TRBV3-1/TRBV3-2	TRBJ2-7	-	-	CASSQIHEQYF	TGTGCCAGCAGCCAAATACACGAGCAGTACTTC
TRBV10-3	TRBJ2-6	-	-	CAIRGSISGANVLTF	TGTGCCATCAGGGGGTCGATCTCTGGGGCCAACGTCCTGACTTTC
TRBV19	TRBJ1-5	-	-	CASSIQGQSNQPQHF	TGTGCCAGTAGTATACAGGGTCAGAGCAATCAGCCCCAGCATTTT
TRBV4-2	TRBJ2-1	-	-	CASSRTDSPGYNEQFF	TGTGCCAGCAGCCGAACGGACAGCCCGGGATACAATGAGCAGTTCTTC
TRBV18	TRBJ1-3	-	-	CASSPTEASGNTIYF	TGTGCCAGCTCACCGACGGAAGCCTCTGGAAACACCATATATTTT
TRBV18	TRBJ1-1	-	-	CASSPDEVGAFF	TGTGCCAGCTCACCAGACGAGGTGGGAGCTTTCTTT
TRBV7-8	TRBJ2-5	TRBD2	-	CASSLPRLAGGQETQYF	TGTGCCAGCAGCTTACCTCGACTAGCGGGAGGCCAAGAGACCCAGTACTTC
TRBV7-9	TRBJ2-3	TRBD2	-	CASSSWTSGGGDTQYF	TGTGCCAGCAGCAGTTGGACTAGCGGGGGAGGGGATACGCAGTATTTT
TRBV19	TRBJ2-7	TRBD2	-	CASSLRVGTSGYEQYF	TGTGCCAGTAGCCTCCGGGTGGGGACTAGCGGCTACGAGCAGTACTTC
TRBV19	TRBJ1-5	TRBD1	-	CASNTWTGLNQPQHF	TGTGCCAGTAACACTTGGACAGGGCTCAATCAGCCCCAGCATTTT
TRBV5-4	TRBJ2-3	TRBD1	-	CASSLKGQGTDTQYF	TGTGCCAGCAGCTTGAAGGGACAGGGTACAGATACGCAGTATTTT
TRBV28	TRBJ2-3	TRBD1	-	CASSETGADTQYF	TGTGCCAGCAGTGAGACAGGGGCAGATACGCAGTATTTT
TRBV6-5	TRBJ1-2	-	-	CASSQGRGRDYGYTF	TGTGCCAGCAGTCAGGGCCGCGGGCGGGACTATGGCTACACCTTC
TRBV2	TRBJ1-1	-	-	CASKRLRVENTEAFF	TGTGCCAGCAAGAGGTTGAGGGTGGAGAACACTGAAGCTTTCTTT
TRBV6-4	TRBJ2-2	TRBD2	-	CASTRLAGGLTGELFF	TGTGCCAGCACCAGACTAGCGGGAGGGCTTACCGGGGAGCTGTTTTTT
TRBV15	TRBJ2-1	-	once	CAASQDYNEQFF	TGTGCCGCAAGCCAAGACTACAATGAGCAGTTCTTC